What follows are 14 T cell receptor beta chains derived from one specimen sequenced in a study of blood T cell repertoires in COVID-19 (dated by TCRdb to the early 2020s). To prepare the library, the immunoSEQ multiplex PCR assay was applied. Held by TCRdb, this immuneACCESS table contains in-frame sequences only and omits some clones. Under half of the omission traces to an unresolved V gene where checked; the cause of the rest is unknown. This sample gives some 130,000 clones in total; around 88% of them show up just once. The ten largest make up around 10% of the sample. Sequenced sample: peripheral blood. These receptors were obtained from a man aged 50 to 60 with acute or convalescent COVID-19.

The J gene is TRBJ1-6, the V gene TRBV5-1, with 7 bases that match TRBD1. Germline V gene lookup returns CDR1 SGHRS and CDR2 YFSETQ. This CDR3 is 17 amino acids long. The junction had 5 bases not matched to a gene; V was cut back by 0 bases and J by 2 bases. This CDR3 is CASSLEDRSTYNSPLHF. The CDR3 region has the DNA TGCGCCAGCAGCTTGGAGGACAGGAGCACCTATAATTCACCCCTCCACTTT.

DNA for the CDR3: TGTGCCAGCAGCGGCAGGATCAGCTATGGCTACACCTTC. Protein sequence: CASSGRISYGYTF. The V call is TRBV2, the J call TRBJ1-2; D ambiguous. V shed 6 bases and J shed 4 bases, with 12 bases lying between them. Per germline, CDR1 SNHLY and CDR2 FYNNEI. The CDR3 consists of 13 residues.

This clone was seen only once. The V gene is TRBV6-1, the J gene TRBJ1-3; D unclear. The length of the CDR3 is 15 residues. The germline V gene has CDR1 MNHNS and CDR2 SASEGT. Trimming shortened V by 0 bases and J by 6 bases, and 12 bases separated the two germline ends. The chain's CDR3 is CASSEAPEAINTIYF. CDR3 coding DNA: TGTGCCAGCAGTGAAGCCCCGGAGGCGATAAACACCATATATTTT.

The rearrangement links TRBV4-1 to TRBJ2-1; TRBD2 agrees at 14 bases. The CDR3 sequence is 21 residues long. Germline V gene sequence: CDR1 MGHRA, CDR2 YSYEKL. Losses at the gene ends were 3 bases for V and 2 bases for J; bases not matched to a gene: 15. The CDR3 spells CASSHKRGTSGRGGTYNEQFF. The CDR3 nucleotides read TGCGCCAGCAGCCATAAGAGGGGGACTAGCGGGAGAGGAGGTACCTACAATGAGCAGTTCTTC.

The rearrangement uses TRBV27 and TRBJ1-1; 8 bases match TRBD1. Germline CDR1 is MNHEY and CDR2 is SMNVEV (reference sequence). This CDR3 is 16 amino acids long. The V segment lost 6 bases and the J segment 3 bases; nucleotides outside the gene matches: 12. The CDR3 DNA reads as TGTGCCAGCAGGGGGGGGCAGGGGGCACCACACACTGAAGCTTTCTTT. This encodes CASRGGQGAPHTEAFF.

The chain recombines TRBV28 with TRBJ1-5; no firm D call. V lost 1 base, J lost 3 bases, and 7 bases lay in between. Germline CDR1 reads MDHEN; CDR2 reads SYDVKM. The CDR3 is made up of 14 amino acids. CDR3 coding DNA: TGTGCCAGCAGTTTATATCAGTACAATCAGCCCCAGCATTTT. It specifies CASSLYQYNQPQHF.

Notes on this clone: This sample also contains other DNA sequences that code for the same CDR3. V usage is TRBV5-1 and J usage is TRBJ1-1, with a possible D match to TRBD1 (5 bases). The CDR3 has 15 residues. Per germline, CDR1 SGHRS and CDR2 YFSETQ. Trimming took off 0 bases at V and 1 base at J, with 10 bases between the two ends. The CDR3 loop reads CASSLGGQANTEAFF. CDR3 nucleotide sequence: TGCGCCAGCAGCTTGGGAGGACAAGCGAACACTGAAGCTTTCTTT. The whole variable domain, remainder taken from reference TRBV5-1 and TRBJ1-1, is KAGVTQTPRYLIKTRGQQVTLSCSPISGHRSVSWYQQTPGQGLQFLFEYFSETQRNKGNFPGRFSGRQFSNSRSEMNVSTLELGDSALYLCASSLGGQANTEAFFGQGTRLTVV.

The CDR3 spells CSAEAAEKNEKLFF. Here the CDR3 DNA reads TGCAGCGCCGAGGCGGCAGAGAAGAATGAAAAACTGTTTTTT. V usage is TRBV29-1 and J usage is TRBJ1-4; no firm D call. The CDR3 is made up of 14 amino acids. Germline loops: CDR1 SQVTM, CDR2 ANQGSEA. V dropped 7 bases and J dropped 5 bases, with 17 bases sitting between them.

The chain couples TRBV7-2 to TRBJ2-1; D might be TRBD1 (5 bases). CDR1 is SGHTA, CDR2 FQGNSA, per germline. Between the trimmed V and J ends, which lost 1 base and 3 bases, there was a span of 7 bases. CDR3 length: 14 residues. The CDR3 reads CASSLGGIYNEQFF. The CDR3 DNA sequence: TGTGCCAGCAGCTTAGGGGGCATCTACAATGAGCAGTTCTTC.

The chain recombines TRBV28 with TRBJ1-1; D gene ambiguous. This CDR3 is 14 amino acids long. Trimming pared 6 bases from V and 3 bases from J, leaving 14 bases between. Germline loops: CDR1 MDHEN, CDR2 SYDVKM. CDR3 region: CASSSGPLYTEAFF. The CDR3, as DNA: TGTGCCAGCAGCTCTGGCCCCCTCTACACTGAAGCTTTCTTT.

This rearrangement joins TRBV5-5 to TRBJ1-5, with a possible D match to TRBD1 (5 bases). The V gene lost 2 bases and the J gene lost 3 bases, with 12 bases spanning the gap. The CDR3 has 15 amino acids. The germline gives CDR1 SGHKS, CDR2 YYEKEE (reference sequence). The CDR3 DNA reads TGTGCCAGCAGCTTTGTCACAGGCGCCAATCAGCCCCAGCATTTT. It specifies CASSFVTGANQPQHF.

The chain is built from TRBV21-1 and TRBJ2-1; TRBD2, as called in the table, went unchecked against the DNA. TRBV21-1 counts as a pseudogene. The CDR3 runs to 20 residues. DNA of the CDR3: TGTGCCAGCAGCAAAGGGCCTTCATCCGGGGATAAGTTCTCCTACAATGAGCAGTTCTTC. Translated, it gives CASSKGPSSGDKFSYNEQFF.

The CDR3 protein is CASSIKQGNEQFF. The CDR3 DNA is TGTGCCAGCAGCATTAAACAGGGAAATGAGCAGTTCTTC. This chain joins TRBV6-4 and TRBJ2-1; a weak D match, TRBD1 (6 bases). Germline values: CDR1 MRHNA, CDR2 SNTAGT. V lost 6 bases, J lost 7 bases, and 13 bases lay in between. The CDR3 is 13 residues long.

V gene TRBV5-6 combines with J gene TRBJ2-7; 10 bases are shared with TRBD2. CDR3 length: 14 amino acids. V shed 2 bases and J 3 bases; nucleotides not matched to a gene: 2. CDR1 SGHDT and CDR2 YYEEEE come from the germline V gene. CDR3 sequence (DNA): TGTGCCAGCAGCTTAAGCGGGAGGGACTACGAGCAGTACTTC. This codes for CASSLSGRDYEQYF.